Below, 22 T cell receptor beta chains from the same sample are listed, as sequenced in a study of blood T cell repertoires in COVID-19. Clones were read by immunoSEQ multiplex PCR, and TCRdb kept only the in-frame ones, dropping some. The table lists a few hundred thousand clones, roughly 85% of them singletons. The sequencing input was PBMCs or T cells enriched from blood (not recorded which). The origin of the receptors is a man aged 25 to 40 who had recovered from COVID-19.

Only a few counts were recorded for this clone. The V gene is TRBV9, the J gene TRBJ1-1, with D possibly TRBD1 on 5 matching bases. Germline lookup yields CDR1 SGDLS and CDR2 YYNGEE. The CDR3 contains 14 residues. Between the trimmed V and J ends, which lost 4 bases and 0 bases, there was a span of 10 bases. This CDR3 is CASSPDIVNTEAFF. Here the CDR3 DNA reads TGTGCCAGCAGCCCGGACATTGTGAACACTGAAGCTTTCTTT.

The rearrangement links TRBV2 to TRBJ2-1, with 11 positions matching TRBD2. The germline gives CDR1 SNHLY, CDR2 FYNNEI. The junction had 7 bases not matched to a gene; V was cut back by 10 bases and J by 2 bases. CDR3 size: 15 residues. Here the CDR3 reads CAIVTSGGAYNEQFF. The CDR3, as DNA: TGTGCCATCGTTACTAGCGGGGGCGCCTACAATGAGCAGTTCTTC.

The rearrangement uses TRBV7-9 and TRBJ1-4; TRBD1 might be the D (5 bases). Germline values: CDR1 SEHNR, CDR2 FQNEAQ (reference sequence). The CDR3 extends over 13 amino acids. V shed 3 bases and J shed 5 bases, with 7 bases lying between them. CDR3 protein: CASSFNRNEKLFF. The CDR3 DNA reads TGTGCCAGCAGCTTCAACAGGAATGAAAAACTGTTTTTT.

The J gene is TRBJ2-1, the V gene TRBV5-6, with unresolved D. With 4 bases removed from V and 0 bases from J, the gap between germline ends came to 23 bases. Germline CDR1 SGHDT, CDR2 YYEEEE. The CDR3 sequence is 19 residues long. CDR3 nucleotides: TGTGCCAGCAGCCCACTTCCCAGGATACAACAATTCTCCTACAATGAGCAGTTCTTC. Its protein is CASSPLPRIQQFSYNEQFF.

The genes are TRBV7-2 and TRBJ1-1; 7 nucleotides align to TRBD1. Germline V lookup: CDR1 SGHTA, CDR2 FQGNSA. After removal of 5 bases from V and 4 bases from J, the junction contained 4 bases not matched to a gene. The CDR3 runs to 13 residues. In nucleotides, the CDR3 is TGTGCCAGCAGCCGCGCAGGGGGCACTGAAGCTTTCTTT. Translated, it gives CASSRAGGTEAFF.

The rearrangement uses TRBV14 and TRBJ2-2; no clear D gene. The CDR3 sequence is 16 residues long. The V gene's germline CDR1 is SGHDN and CDR2 FVKESK. Trimming took 4 bases from V and 4 from J, leaving 16 bases between them. CDR3 sequence (DNA): TGTGCCAGCAGCCGAGGCCTTATCTGGAGCACCGGGGAGCTGTTTTTT. Encoded protein: CASSRGLIWSTGELFF.

This chain uses TRBV4-2 with TRBJ2-3; 7 nucleotides agree with TRBD1. The CDR3 is 14 amino acids. Germline loops: CDR1 LGHNA, CDR2 YNFKEQ. V shed 8 bases, J shed 3 bases, and the junction held 8 bases outside the gene matches. CDR3 residues: CASANRGRTDTQYF. DNA of the CDR3: TGTGCCAGCGCGAACAGGGGCCGGACAGATACGCAGTATTTT.

The chain is built from TRBV5-1 and TRBJ1-2; D ambiguous. The CDR3 covers 13 residues. Germline-derived CDR1 and CDR2 are SGHRS and YFSETQ. The V end was cut by 3 bases, the J end by 0 bases, with 6 bases between. This chain's CDR3 is CASSSAANYGYTF. The DNA for the CDR3 is TGCGCCAGCAGCTCCGCAGCTAACTATGGCTACACCTTC.

The chain uses TRBV2 and TRBJ2-5; D is perhaps TRBD2 (6 bases). Germline values: CDR1 SNHLY, CDR2 FYNNEI. Deletions cut 6 bases from V and 4 bases from J, with 12 bases between. The CDR3 has 13 amino acids. The CDR3: CASRGGGRETQYF. The DNA of the CDR3 is TGTGCCAGCAGGGGGGGTGGGCGAGAGACCCAGTACTTC. Full variable domain (rest looked up from reference TRBV2 and TRBJ2-5): EPEVTQTPSHQVTQMGQEVILRCVPISNHLYFYWYRQILGQKVEFLVSFYNNEISEKSEIFDDQFSVERPDGSNFTLKIRSTKLEDSAMYFCASRGGGRETQYFGPGTRLLVL.

The chain uses TRBV6-5 and TRBJ1-1; D unclear. Germline CDR1 MNHEY, CDR2 SVGAGI. The CDR3 is 11 amino acids. V dropped 2 bases and J dropped 7 bases, with 5 bases sitting between them. The CDR3 region has the DNA TGTGCCAGCAGTTACGCGGGTGAAGCTTTCTTT. This encodes CASSYAGEAFF.

This clone was found once. The gene calls are TRBV7-9 and TRBJ2-3; the match to TRBD2 covers 9 bases. Germline CDR1 is SEHNR and CDR2 is FQNEAQ (reference sequence). CDR3 length: 15 residues. Unmatched junction bases numbered 3, after V lost 2 bases and J lost 3 bases. CDR3 sequence reads: CASSLLAGMTDTQYF. The CDR3 bases are TGTGCCAGCAGCTTACTAGCGGGGATGACAGATACGCAGTATTTT.

This clone was seen just once. The chain employs TRBV7-8 and TRBJ1-5; 7 nucleotides agree with TRBD1. V shed 1 base and J 1 base; nucleotides not matched to a gene: 4. Germline V gene data show CDR1 as SGHVS and CDR2 as FQNEAQ. The CDR3 is made up of 16 amino acids. CDR3 loop: CASSLEGGASNQPQHF. CDR3 coding DNA: TGTGCCAGCAGCTTAGAAGGGGGCGCGAGCAATCAGCCCCAGCATTTT. The variable domain in full, with the rest retrieved from reference TRBV7-8 and TRBJ1-5, is GAGVSQSPRYKVAKRGQDVALRCDPISGHVSLFWYQQALGQGPEFLTYFQNEAQLDKSGLPSDRFFAERPEGSVSTLKIQRTQQEDSAVYLCASSLEGGASNQPQHFGDGTRLSIL.

The chain joins TRBV7-9 to TRBJ2-1; no clear D gene. There are 12 residues in the CDR3. Germline CDR1 SEHNR, CDR2 FQNEAQ (reference sequence). Deletions cut 5 bases from V and 5 bases from J, with 7 bases between. The CDR3 reads CASSRVDNEQFF. CDR3 sequence (DNA): TGTGCCAGCAGCCGGGTTGACAATGAGCAGTTCTTC.

V and J are TRBV7-9 and TRBJ2-3; D may be TRBD2 (6 bases). This CDR3 contains 15 residues. Trimming cost V 0 bases and J 5 bases, with 12 bases left between them. Germline CDR1 reads SEHNR; CDR2 reads FQNEAQ (reference sequence). CDR3 DNA: TGTGCCAGCAGCTTAGCGGGGACTCCGAAAGATACGCAGTATTTT. This sequence encodes CASSLAGTPKDTQYF.

V and J are TRBV27 and TRBJ1-5; the match to TRBD1 covers 8 bases. With V trimmed by 2 bases and J by 4 bases, 7 bases remained unmatched. CDR1 and CDR2 (germline): MNHEY, SMNVEV (reference sequence). The CDR3 is 16 residues long. The CDR3 spells CASSLGTGGRNQPQHF. As DNA, the CDR3 is TGTGCCAGCAGTTTAGGAACAGGGGGGAGGAATCAGCCCCAGCATTTT.

This clone was seen at least ten times. The V gene is TRBV5-1, the J gene TRBJ2-5; tentatively, D is TRBD2 (6 bases). From germline, CDR1 is SGHRS and CDR2 YFSETQ. This CDR3 has 14 amino acids. Trimming left V 4 bases short and J 4 bases short, with 14 bases between. The CDR3 sequence is CASSGGTVSETQYF. The CDR3 region has the DNA TGCGCCAGCAGCGGAGGGACGGTTTCAGAGACCCAGTACTTC.

This clone was detected only a few times. V is TRBV2 and J is TRBJ1-5; D perhaps matches TRBD1 (5 bases). CDR1 is SNHLY, CDR2 FYNNEI, per germline. There are 11 residues in the CDR3. Trimming removed 1 base at V and 11 bases at J, with 6 bases between. The CDR3 region is CASSEEGAQHF. The CDR3 region has the DNA TGTGCCAGCAGTGAAGAAGGGGCCCAGCATTTT.

V and J are TRBV10-3 and TRBJ1-2; D is unclear. Trimming stripped 0 bases from V and 1 base from J, with 15 bases between. Germline loops: CDR1 ENHRY, CDR2 SYGVKD. The CDR3 is 17 amino acids. CDR3 sequence (DNA): TGTGCCATCAGTGAGTCGGTAAAGGGCCGGGGTAACTATGGCTACACCTTC. Amino acid sequence: CAISESVKGRGNYGYTF.

V gene TRBV24-1 combines with J gene TRBJ1-1, with 9 nucleotides matching TRBD1. This CDR3 comprises 14 residues. V shed 4 bases, J shed 11 bases, and the junction held 10 bases outside the gene matches. Looked up from germline, CDR1 is KGHDR and CDR2 is SFDVKD. The CDR3 DNA sequence: TGTGCCACCAGTGAACCTGGACAGGGGATGGGGGCTTTCTTT. Its protein is CATSEPGQGMGAFF.

This chain connects TRBV7-2 to TRBJ2-5; TRBD2 aligns across 11 bases. The CDR3 contains 14 residues. After removal of 3 bases from V and 3 bases from J, the junction contained 0 bases not matched to a gene. Germline CDR1 and CDR2: SGHTA and FQGNSA. CDR3 coding DNA: TGTGCCAGCAGCTTTAGCGGGGGGGAAGAGACCCAGTACTTC. It specifies CASSFSGGEETQYF.

V and J are TRBV9 and TRBJ2-7; D may be TRBD2 (5 bases). V gave up 4 bases and J gave up 7 bases, with 24 bases separating them. CDR3 length: 16 amino acids. The germline gives CDR1 SGDLS, CDR2 YYNGEE. The CDR3 protein is CASSSRYSSGTSEQYF. The CDR3 bases are TGTGCCAGCAGCTCACGTTACTCGTCGGGAACGAGTGAGCAGTACTTC.

The gene calls are TRBV20-1 and TRBJ2-1; D not resolved. CDR3 size: 11 residues. The ends were cut back, 5 bases at V and 8 bases at J, with 10 bases in the middle. Germline V gene sequence: CDR1 DFQATT, CDR2 SNEGSKA (reference sequence). The CDR3 loop is CSADSSYEQFF. CDR3 sequence (DNA): TGCAGTGCTGACTCCAGCTATGAGCAGTTCTTC.